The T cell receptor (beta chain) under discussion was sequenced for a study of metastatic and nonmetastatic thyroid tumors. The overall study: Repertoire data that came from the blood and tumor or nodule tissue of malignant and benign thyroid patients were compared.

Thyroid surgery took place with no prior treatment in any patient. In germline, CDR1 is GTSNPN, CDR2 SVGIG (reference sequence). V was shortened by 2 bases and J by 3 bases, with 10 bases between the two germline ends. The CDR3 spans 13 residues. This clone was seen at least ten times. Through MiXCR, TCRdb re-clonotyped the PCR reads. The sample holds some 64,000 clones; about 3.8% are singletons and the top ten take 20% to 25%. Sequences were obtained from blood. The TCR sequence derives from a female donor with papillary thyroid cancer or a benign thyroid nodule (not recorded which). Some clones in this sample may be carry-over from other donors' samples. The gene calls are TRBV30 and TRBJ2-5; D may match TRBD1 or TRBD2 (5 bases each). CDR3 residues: CAWSRGAEETQYF. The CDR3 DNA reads TGTGCCTGGAGTAGGGGAGCCGAAGAGACCCAGTACTTC.